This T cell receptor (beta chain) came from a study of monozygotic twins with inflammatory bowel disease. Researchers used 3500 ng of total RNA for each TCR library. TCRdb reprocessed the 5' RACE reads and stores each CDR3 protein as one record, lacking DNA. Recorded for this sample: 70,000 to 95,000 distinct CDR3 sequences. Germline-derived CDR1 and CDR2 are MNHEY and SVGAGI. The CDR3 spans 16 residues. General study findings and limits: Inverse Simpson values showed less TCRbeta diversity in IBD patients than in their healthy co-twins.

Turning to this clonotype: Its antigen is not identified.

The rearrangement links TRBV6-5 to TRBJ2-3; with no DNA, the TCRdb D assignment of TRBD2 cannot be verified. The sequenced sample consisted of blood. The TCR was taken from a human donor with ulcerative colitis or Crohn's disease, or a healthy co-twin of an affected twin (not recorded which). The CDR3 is CASSYSTGRGTDTQYF.